The 16 T cell receptor beta chains reported below all come from one sample, sequenced in a study of blood T cell repertoires in COVID-19. TCRdb's table, derived via immunoSEQ multiplex PCR, lists solely in-frame clones and lacks some. This table has about 170,000 clones, approximately 87% appearing once. Specimen: PBMCs or T cells enriched from blood (not recorded which). These receptors were collected from a woman between 45 and 65 years old who had recovered from COVID-19.

The rearrangement uses TRBV27 and TRBJ2-1, with a tentative D call TRBD1 (5 bases). Between the trimmed V and J ends, which lost 6 bases and 0 bases, there was a span of 9 bases. The CDR3 totals 14 residues. The V gene's germline CDR1 is MNHEY and CDR2 SMNVEV (reference sequence). The CDR3 loop reads CASSRQTSYNEQFF. In nucleotides, the CDR3 is TGTGCCAGCAGCAGACAGACCTCCTACAATGAGCAGTTCTTC.

This chain uses TRBV7-8 with TRBJ1-2; possible D gene TRBD1, 6 bases. Trimming took off 5 bases at V and 6 bases at J, with 16 bases between the two ends. This CDR3 comprises 14 residues. Germline lookup yields CDR1 SGHVS and CDR2 FQNEAQ. CDR3 sequence (DNA): TGTGCCAGCAGCCGAGGGACATTTACTGATGGCTACACCTTC. Amino acid sequence: CASSRGTFTDGYTF.

This chain joins TRBV11-3 and TRBJ1-3; D is unclear. Trimming cost V 3 bases and J 0 bases, with 6 bases left between them. The germline V gene encodes CDR1 SGHNT and CDR2 YENEEA. This CDR3 spans 14 amino acids. The CDR3 region has the DNA TGTGCCAGCAGCTTGAGTTTCTCTGGAAACACCATATATTTT. Translating it yields CASSLSFSGNTIYF.

The genes are TRBV11-2 and TRBJ2-2; 8 bases match TRBD2. The CDR3 consists of 15 residues. Germline V gene data show CDR1 as SGHAT and CDR2 as FQNNGV. J lost 4 bases, V lost 1 base, and 2 bases had no gene match. CDR3 nucleotides: TGTGCCAGCAGCTTAGGGCTAGCGGGCACCGGGGAGCTGTTTTTT. Its translation: CASSLGLAGTGELFF.

Remarks on this clone: This sample includes further DNA sequences coding for the same CDR3. The J gene is TRBJ2-5, the V gene TRBV12-3 or TRBV12-4, with D hard to call. The germline V and J ends were trimmed by 3 bases and 5 bases, with 7 bases remaining between them. There are 12 residues in the CDR3. The CDR3: CASSFSSETQYF. Written as DNA, the CDR3 is TGTGCCAGCAGTTTCTCTTCGGAGACCCAGTACTTC.

The CDR3 region is CASSPGLAGWVGTQYF. The CDR3, as DNA: TGTGCCAGCAGCCCGGGACTAGCGGGGTGGGTGGGTACGCAGTATTTT. The chain is built from TRBV3-1 (or the pseudogene TRBV3-2) and TRBJ2-3; 13 bases fit TRBD2. Germline CDR1 LGHDT, CDR2 YNNKEL (reference sequence). Trimming took 4 bases from V and 8 from J; bases not matched to a gene: 9. The CDR3 contains 16 residues.

The V gene is TRBV28, the J gene TRBJ1-2; the match to TRBD1 covers 7 bases. CDR1 and CDR2 from the germline V gene are MDHEN and SYDVKM. Trimming removed 6 bases from V and 0 bases from J; junction bases left unmatched: 7. The CDR3 consists of 15 residues. Written as DNA, the CDR3 is TGTGCCAGCAGACCAACAGGGGTCACTAACTATGGCTACACCTTC. It is translated as CASRPTGVTNYGYTF.

The chain links TRBV6-6 to TRBJ1-5, with D maybe TRBD1 (5 bases). This CDR3 has 16 residues. Per the germline V gene, CDR1 is MNHNY and CDR2 is SVGAGI (reference sequence). V was pared by 2 bases and J by 0 bases, with 11 bases between. CDR3 DNA sequence: TGTGCCAGCAGTTACCAACAGGACTATAGCAATCAGCCCCAGCATTTT. Amino acid sequence: CASSYQQDYSNQPQHF.

The J gene is TRBJ2-7, the V gene TRBV20-1; a possible D gene is TRBD1 (6 bases). Germline V CDR1 and CDR2: DFQATT, SNEGSKA (reference sequence). This CDR3 comprises 11 residues. The germline V and J ends were trimmed by 6 bases and 5 bases, with 11 bases remaining between them. CDR3 DNA sequence: TGCAGTGCGACCAGGGGCCACGAGCAGTACGTC. Protein: CSATRGHEQYV.

This rearrangement joins TRBV5-1 to TRBJ2-2, with TRBD2 identical over 10 bases. V dropped 4 bases and J dropped 6; count of bases not matched to a gene: 3. There are 14 residues in the CDR3. Germline-derived CDR1 and CDR2 are SGHRS and YFSETQ. The CDR3 spells CASSTGTSAGELFF. The CDR3 bases are TGCGCCAGCAGCACCGGGACTAGCGCCGGGGAGCTGTTTTTT.

In its sample, this clone was seen a few times. The chain joins TRBV12-3 or TRBV12-4 to TRBJ1-6; no clear D. The CDR3 has 13 residues. V dropped 4 bases and J dropped 10 bases, with 11 bases sitting between them. The CDR3 DNA reads TGTGCCAGCAGTTCAACTAGGGCCTCACCCCTCCACTTT. Encoded protein: CASSSTRASPLHF.

This clone was detected only once. This chain joins TRBV4-2 and TRBJ1-3, with D possibly matching TRBD1 (6 bases). Germline assignment: CDR1 LGHNA and CDR2 YNFKEQ. The CDR3 sequence is 18 residues long. Trimming took 2 bases from V and 5 from J, leaving 22 bases between them. CDR3 sequence: CASSQSRSFRGERNTIYF. The CDR3 coding sequence is TGTGCCAGCAGCCAATCTCGTTCGTTCAGGGGAGAGAGAAACACCATATATTTT.

This chain connects TRBV19 to TRBJ1-1; 7 bases line up with TRBD1. The CDR3 covers 15 residues. The V gene's germline CDR1 is LNHDA and CDR2 SQIVND (reference sequence). The V gene end was trimmed by 7 bases and the J gene end by 11 bases; junction bases not matched to a gene: 19. The DNA for the CDR3 is TGTGCCAGTAACCATTTGGGACAGTTGGGGTCGGCCGCTTTCTTT. Amino acids: CASNHLGQLGSAAFF.

This chain links TRBV7-3 with TRBJ1-3, with 9 bases lining up with TRBD1. The CDR3 runs 15 residues. Germline lookup yields CDR1 SGHTA and CDR2 FQGTGA. V lost 4 bases, J lost 2 bases, and 3 bases stayed unmatched. DNA of the CDR3: TGTGCCAGCAGCTCGGGGACAGGGACTGGAAACACCATATATTTT. The encoded protein is CASSSGTGTGNTIYF. The whole variable domain, filled in from reference TRBV7-3 and TRBJ1-3, reads GAGVSQTPSNKVTEKGKYVELRCDPISGHTALYWYRQSLGQGPEFLIYFQGTGAADDSGLPNDRFFAVRPEGSVSTLKIQRTERGDSAVYLCASSSGTGTGNTIYFGEGSWLTVV.

The J gene is TRBJ1-5, the V gene TRBV7-2, with D possibly matching TRBD1 (5 bases). The CDR3 loop spans 12 amino acids. CDR1 and CDR2 (germline): SGHTA, FQGNSA. V was shortened by 5 bases and J by 11 bases, with 13 bases between the two germline ends. This CDR3 reads CASSALGGTQHF. CDR3 nucleotide sequence: TGTGCCAGCAGCGCGTTGGGGGGGACCCAGCATTTT.

The chain is built from TRBV15 and TRBJ2-7; TRBD2 matches at 7 bases. Germline lookup yields CDR1 LNHNV and CDR2 YYDKDF (reference sequence). V lost 0 bases, J lost 0 bases, and 11 bases stayed unmatched. This CDR3 has 18 residues. This chain's CDR3 is CATSRDLLVGGSSYEQYV. DNA for the CDR3: TGTGCCACCAGCAGAGATCTTTTAGTAGGCGGGAGCTCCTACGAGCAGTACGTC.